What follows are 19 T cell receptor beta chains derived from one specimen sequenced in a study of shared clonotypes between healthy human individuals. Terminally differentiated effector memory CD45RA+ cells were excluded by CCR7 positive selection of CD45RO-negative cells. TCRdb's copy holds only in-frame clones and misses some; the assay was immunoSEQ multiplex PCR. The table records about 2,100,000 clones, 90% to 95% of them present only once. The sequencing input was naive CD8+ T cells from PBMCs. The receptors shown here come from a man younger than 35 in good health. Some clones in this sample may be carry-over from other donors' samples.

V is TRBV5-5 and J is TRBJ2-7, with D unclear. V shed 4 bases and J shed 4 bases, with 9 bases lying between them. The CDR3 runs 12 residues. Looked up from germline, CDR1 is SGHKS and CDR2 is YYEKEE (reference sequence). CDR3 sequence reads: CASSRTVYEQYF. The CDR3 DNA reads TGTGCCAGCAGCCGAACAGTTTACGAGCAGTACTTC.

This clone was observed a few times. This chain uses TRBV19 with TRBJ1-1; no definite D call. This CDR3 has 14 residues. Germline V lookup: CDR1 LNHDA, CDR2 SQIVND (reference sequence). Trimming removed 7 bases from V and 0 bases from J, with 12 bases in between. Here the CDR3 reads CASNAIAMNTEAFF. CDR3 DNA sequence: TGTGCCAGTAATGCGATAGCCATGAACACTGAAGCTTTCTTT.

In this sample, this clone turned up once. The V call is TRBV19, the J call TRBJ2-7; 11 bases fit TRBD1. Unmatched junction bases numbered 12, after V lost 5 bases and J lost 6 bases. CDR1 and CDR2 from the germline V gene are LNHDA and SQIVND (reference sequence). This CDR3 contains 16 residues. CDR3 sequence reads: CASSVFFRDRGSEQYF. The CDR3 bases are TGTGCCAGTAGTGTTTTCTTCCGGGACAGGGGGTCCGAGCAGTACTTC.

The CDR3 is CASSPQGFPTYEQYF. The CDR3 DNA reads as TGTGCCAGTAGTCCTCAGGGTTTTCCGACCTACGAGCAGTACTTC. This chain links TRBV19 with TRBJ2-7; weak D call: TRBD1 (5 bases). Trimming shortened V by 5 bases and J by 2 bases, and 16 bases separated the two germline ends. The CDR3 sequence is 15 residues long. Germline V gene sequence: CDR1 LNHDA, CDR2 SQIVND (reference sequence).

J is TRBJ2-5 and V is TRBV28; a weak D match, TRBD1 (6 bases). This CDR3 comprises 14 residues. CDR1 is MDHEN, CDR2 SYDVKM, per germline. The V end was cut by 2 bases, the J end by 1 base, with 8 bases between. CDR3 sequence reads: CASSLPDSQETQYF. The CDR3, as DNA: TGTGCCAGCAGTTTACCGGACAGCCAAGAGACCCAGTACTTC.

The V call is TRBV5-6, the J call TRBJ1-4, with D tentatively TRBD1 (5 bases). The germline V gene has CDR1 SGHDT and CDR2 YYEEEE. The CDR3 has 13 amino acids. With 4 bases removed from V and 12 bases from J, the gap between germline ends came to 16 bases. In DNA form, the CDR3 reads TGTGCCAGCAGCACGGGACCCGGCCGCGAACTGTTTTTT. Residues: CASSTGPGRELFF.

The chain combines TRBV28 with TRBJ2-5; no clear D gene. V lost 5 bases and J 1 base, leaving 8 bases between the germline ends. The CDR3 runs 13 residues. CDR1 is MDHEN, CDR2 SYDVKM, per germline. CDR3 nucleotides: TGTGCCAGCAGTACCCCCCCCCAAGAGACCCAGTACTTC. This codes for CASSTPPQETQYF.

J is TRBJ1-1 and V is TRBV27; no reliable D call. The CDR3 length is 15 residues. With 5 bases removed from V and 0 bases from J, the gap between germline ends came to 13 bases. CDR1 and CDR2 (germline): MNHEY, SMNVEV (reference sequence). CDR3 residues: CASSPSPMMNTEAFF. CDR3 DNA: TGTGCCAGCAGTCCCTCGCCGATGATGAACACTGAAGCTTTCTTT.

This clone was detected once. The chain joins TRBV28 to TRBJ1-5, with D perhaps matching TRBD1 (5 bases). The CDR3 covers 18 residues. Germline V gives CDR1 MDHEN, CDR2 SYDVKM. With 4 bases removed from V and 1 base from J, the gap between germline ends came to 20 bases. The CDR3 sequence: CASSSRVQGMRSNQPQHF. CDR3 bases: TGTGCCAGCAGTTCAAGGGTCCAGGGAATGAGGAGCAATCAGCCCCAGCATTTT.

The V call is TRBV21-1, the J call TRBJ2-5; the table assigns TRBD1, which was not confirmed against the DNA. TRBV21-1 is deemed a pseudogene. The CDR3 consists of 15 residues. The CDR3 sequence: CASSKRTVYQETQYF. In nucleotides, the CDR3 is TGTGCCAGCAGCAAACGGACAGTGTACCAAGAGACCCAGTACTTC.

CDR3 in amino acids: CASSYGQGAAYEQYF. CDR3 DNA: TGTGCCAGCAGCTATGGACAGGGGGCCGCCTACGAGCAGTACTTC. This sequence joins TRBV7-9 and TRBJ2-7; 11 nucleotides match TRBD1. The CDR3 has 15 residues. Germline V gives CDR1 SEHNR, CDR2 FQNEAQ (reference sequence). The V gene end was trimmed by 4 bases and the J gene end by 2 bases; junction bases not matched to a gene: 4.

V usage is TRBV27 and J usage is TRBJ2-7; D perhaps matches TRBD1 (5 bases). Germline CDR1 and CDR2: MNHEY and SMNVEV (reference sequence). V gave up 2 bases and J gave up 2 bases, with 13 bases separating them. CDR3 length: 15 residues. As DNA, the CDR3 is TGTGCCAGCAGTTTAGAACAGGAAACCCCCTACGAGCAGTACTTC. Translating it yields CASSLEQETPYEQYF.

This clone appeared a single time. The V call is TRBV9, the J call TRBJ1-2; a weak D match, TRBD1 (6 bases). This CDR3 comprises 14 residues. CDR1 is SGDLS, CDR2 YYNGEE, per germline. The V end was cut by 3 bases, the J end by 8 bases, with 17 bases between. CDR3 loop: CASSGGQSQAGYTF. CDR3 sequence (DNA): TGTGCCAGCAGCGGAGGACAGTCCCAGGCGGGCTACACCTTC. Combining the CDR3 with reference TRBV9 and TRBJ1-2 gives the whole variable domain DSGVTQTPKHLITATGQRVTLRCSPRSGDLSVYWYQQSLDQGLQFLIQYYNGEERAKGNILERFSAQQFPDLHSELNLSSLELGDSALYFCASSGGQSQAGYTFGSGTRLTVV.

J is TRBJ2-7 and V is TRBV10-3; 12 bases align to TRBD2. Germline loops: CDR1 ENHRY, CDR2 SYGVKD. Unmatched junction bases numbered 4, after V lost 6 bases and J lost 1 base. CDR3 length: 15 amino acids. Here the CDR3 DNA reads TGTGCCATCAGGGGGGGGACTAGCGGGTCCTACGAGCAGTACTTC. Translated: CAIRGGTSGSYEQYF.

The chain uses TRBV7-8 and TRBJ2-7; D possibly corresponds to TRBD2 (6 bases). This CDR3 contains 14 residues. CDR1 and CDR2 (germline): SGHVS, FQNEAQ. Deletions cut 5 bases from V and 5 bases from J, with 16 bases between. CDR3 sequence: CASSPFQGGDEQYF. The CDR3, as DNA: TGTGCCAGCAGCCCTTTTCAGGGCGGGGACGAGCAGTACTTC.

As DNA, the CDR3 is TGTGCCAGTAGGGAGGGGATAGGGGACTCCTACGAGCAGTACTTC. Encoded protein: CASREGIGDSYEQYF. This chain connects TRBV19 to TRBJ2-7, with D perhaps matching TRBD2 (6 bases). Germline CDR1 reads LNHDA; CDR2 reads SQIVND (reference sequence). Trimming pared 6 bases from V and 0 bases from J, leaving 15 bases between. This CDR3 is built from 15 residues.

The chain employs TRBV6-1 and TRBJ2-5; D is undetermined. Between the trimmed V and J ends, which lost 4 bases and 5 bases, there was a span of 11 bases. The CDR3 runs 13 residues. CDR1 and CDR2 (germline): MNHNS, SASEGT. In nucleotides, the CDR3 is TGTGCCAGCAGTGCTGGAGTTCGGGAGACCCAGTACTTC. Its translation: CASSAGVRETQYF.

The chain recombines TRBV2 with TRBJ1-1; no reliable D call. The V gene's germline CDR1 is SNHLY and CDR2 FYNNEI. Deletions cut 3 bases from V and 1 base from J, with 9 bases between. This CDR3 is 14 amino acids long. The CDR3 DNA reads TGTGCCAGCAGTGATTTCGAGGCGAACACTGAAGCTTTCTTT. Translation: CASSDFEANTEAFF.

The chain joins TRBV10-1 to TRBJ2-6, with D possibly being TRBD1 or TRBD2 (5 bases each). This CDR3 has 20 residues. Deletions cut 3 bases from V and 5 bases from J, with 26 bases between. Germline lookup yields CDR1 WNHNN and CDR2 SYGVQD (reference sequence). The CDR3: CASSDRMFRGSRIRANVLTF. For the CDR3, the DNA is TGCGCCAGCAGTGATCGGATGTTTCGGGGCTCCAGGATTAGGGCCAACGTCCTGACTTTC.